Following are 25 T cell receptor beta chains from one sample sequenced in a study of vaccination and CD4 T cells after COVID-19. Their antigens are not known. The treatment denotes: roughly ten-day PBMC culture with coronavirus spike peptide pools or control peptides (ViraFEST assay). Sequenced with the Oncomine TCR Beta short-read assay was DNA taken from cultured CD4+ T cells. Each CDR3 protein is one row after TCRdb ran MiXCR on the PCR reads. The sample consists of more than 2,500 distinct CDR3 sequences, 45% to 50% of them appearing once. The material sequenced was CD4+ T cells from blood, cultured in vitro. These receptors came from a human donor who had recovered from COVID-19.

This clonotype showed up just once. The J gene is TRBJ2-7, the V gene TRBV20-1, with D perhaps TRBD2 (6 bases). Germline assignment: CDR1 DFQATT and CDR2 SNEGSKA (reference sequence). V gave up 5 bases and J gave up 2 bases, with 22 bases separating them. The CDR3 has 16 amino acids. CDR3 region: CSAEVLAGRRPYEQYF. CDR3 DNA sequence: TGCAGTGCTGAGGTCCTGGCGGGACGCCGTCCCTACGAGCAGTACTTC.

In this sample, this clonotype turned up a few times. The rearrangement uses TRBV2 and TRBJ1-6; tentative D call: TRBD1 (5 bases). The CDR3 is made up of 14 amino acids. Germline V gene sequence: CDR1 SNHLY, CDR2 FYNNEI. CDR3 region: CALREGPNNSPLHF. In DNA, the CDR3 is TGTGCTCTCCGAGAGGGACCAAATAATTCACCCCTCCACTTT.

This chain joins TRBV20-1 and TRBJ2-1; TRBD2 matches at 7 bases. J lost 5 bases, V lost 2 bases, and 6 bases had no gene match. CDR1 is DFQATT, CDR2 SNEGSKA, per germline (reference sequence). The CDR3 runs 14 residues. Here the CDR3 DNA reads TGCAGTGCTAGATCTCGCGGGAGAGACAATGAGCAGTTCTTC. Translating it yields CSARSRGRDNEQFF.

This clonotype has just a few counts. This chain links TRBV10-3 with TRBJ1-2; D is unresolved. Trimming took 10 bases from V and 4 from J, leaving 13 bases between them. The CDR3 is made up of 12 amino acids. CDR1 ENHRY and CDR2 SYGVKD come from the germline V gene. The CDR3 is CATSDSLYGYTF. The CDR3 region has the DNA TGTGCCACTTCAGACTCCCTCTATGGCTACACCTTC.

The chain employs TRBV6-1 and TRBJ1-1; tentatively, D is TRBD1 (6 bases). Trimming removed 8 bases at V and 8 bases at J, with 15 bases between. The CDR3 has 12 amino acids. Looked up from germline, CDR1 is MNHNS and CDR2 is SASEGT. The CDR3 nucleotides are TGTGCCAGCCGGACCTTAGGACAGGAAGCTTTCTTT. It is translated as CASRTLGQEAFF.

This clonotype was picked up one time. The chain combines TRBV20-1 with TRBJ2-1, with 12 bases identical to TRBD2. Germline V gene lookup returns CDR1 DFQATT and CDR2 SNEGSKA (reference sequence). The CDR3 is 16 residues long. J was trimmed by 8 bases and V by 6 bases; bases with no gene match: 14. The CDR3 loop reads CSAAHPSGRAVDEQFF. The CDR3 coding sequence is TGCAGTGCAGCACACCCTAGCGGGAGGGCCGTGGATGAGCAGTTCTTC.

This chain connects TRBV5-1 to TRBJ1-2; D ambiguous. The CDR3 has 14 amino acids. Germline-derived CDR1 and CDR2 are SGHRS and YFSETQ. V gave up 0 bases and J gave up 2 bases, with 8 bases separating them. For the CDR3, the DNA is TGCGCCAGCAGCTTGGTGGGTGGGAACTATGGCTACACCTTC. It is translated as CASSLVGGNYGYTF.

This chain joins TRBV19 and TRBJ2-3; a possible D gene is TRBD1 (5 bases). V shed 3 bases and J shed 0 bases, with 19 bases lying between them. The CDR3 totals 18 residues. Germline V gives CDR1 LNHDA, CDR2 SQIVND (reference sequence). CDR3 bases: TGTGCCAGTAGTATTAAGGGGCAGGGAACGTTAAGCACAGATACGCAGTATTTT. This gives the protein CASSIKGQGTLSTDTQYF.

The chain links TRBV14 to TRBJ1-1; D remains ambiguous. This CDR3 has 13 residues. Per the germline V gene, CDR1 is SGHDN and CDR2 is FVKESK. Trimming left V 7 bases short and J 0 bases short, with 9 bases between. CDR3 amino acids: CASTTALNTEAFF. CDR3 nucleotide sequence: TGTGCCAGCACAACCGCCCTGAACACTGAAGCTTTCTTT.

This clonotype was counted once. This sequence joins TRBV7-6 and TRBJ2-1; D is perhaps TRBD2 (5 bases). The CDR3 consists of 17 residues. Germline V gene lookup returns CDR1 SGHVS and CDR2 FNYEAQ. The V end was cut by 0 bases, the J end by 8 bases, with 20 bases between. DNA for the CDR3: TGTGCCAGCAGCTTAGCGAACCGTCCGGGGTTCGCATATGAGCAGTTCTTC. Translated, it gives CASSLANRPGFAYEQFF. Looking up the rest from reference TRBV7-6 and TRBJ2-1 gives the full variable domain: GAGVSQSPRYKVTKRGQDVALRCDPISGHVSLYWYRQALGQGPEFLTYFNYEAQQDKSGLPNDRFSAERPEGSISTLTIQRTEQRDSAMYRCASSLANRPGFAYEQFFGPGTRLTVL.

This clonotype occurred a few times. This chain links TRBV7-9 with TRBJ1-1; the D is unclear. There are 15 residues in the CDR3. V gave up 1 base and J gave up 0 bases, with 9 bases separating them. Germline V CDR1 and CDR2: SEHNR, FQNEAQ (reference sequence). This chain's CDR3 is CASSLDPVLNTEAFF. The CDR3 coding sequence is TGTGCCAGCAGCTTAGATCCAGTTTTGAACACTGAAGCTTTCTTT.

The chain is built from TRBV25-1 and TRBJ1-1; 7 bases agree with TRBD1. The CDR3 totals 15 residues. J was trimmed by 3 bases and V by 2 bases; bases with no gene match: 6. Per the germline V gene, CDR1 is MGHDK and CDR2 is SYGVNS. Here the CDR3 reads CASSEAGGGDTEAFF. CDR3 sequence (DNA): TGTGCCAGCAGTGAAGCAGGGGGGGGAGACACTGAAGCTTTCTTT.

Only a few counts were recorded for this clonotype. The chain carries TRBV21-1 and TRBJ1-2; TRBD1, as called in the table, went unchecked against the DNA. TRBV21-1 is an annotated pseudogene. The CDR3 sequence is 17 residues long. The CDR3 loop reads CASSKPRQGAISYGYTF. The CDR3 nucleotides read TGTGCCAGCAGCAAACCTCGACAGGGGGCAATTAGCTATGGCTACACCTTC.

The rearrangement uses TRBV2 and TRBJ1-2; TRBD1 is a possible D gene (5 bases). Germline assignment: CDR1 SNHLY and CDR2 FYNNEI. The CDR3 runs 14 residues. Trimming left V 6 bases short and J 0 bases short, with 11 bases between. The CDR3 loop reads CASRATATNYGYTF. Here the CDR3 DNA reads TGTGCCAGCAGAGCGACAGCTACTAACTATGGCTACACCTTC.

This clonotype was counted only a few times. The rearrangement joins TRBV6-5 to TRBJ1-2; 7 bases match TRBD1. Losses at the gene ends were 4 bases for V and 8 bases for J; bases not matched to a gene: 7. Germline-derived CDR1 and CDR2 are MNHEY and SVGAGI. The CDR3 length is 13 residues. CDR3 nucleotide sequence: TGTGCCAGCAGTTCCTGGACAGGTTGGGGCTACACCTTC. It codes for CASSSWTGWGYTF.

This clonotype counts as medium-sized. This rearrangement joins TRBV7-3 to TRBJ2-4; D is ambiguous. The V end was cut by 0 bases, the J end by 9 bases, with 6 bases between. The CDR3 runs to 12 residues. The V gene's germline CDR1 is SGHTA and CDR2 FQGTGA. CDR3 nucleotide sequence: TGTGCCAGCAGCTTAACCGGAGCCATTCAGTACTTC. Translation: CASSLTGAIQYF.

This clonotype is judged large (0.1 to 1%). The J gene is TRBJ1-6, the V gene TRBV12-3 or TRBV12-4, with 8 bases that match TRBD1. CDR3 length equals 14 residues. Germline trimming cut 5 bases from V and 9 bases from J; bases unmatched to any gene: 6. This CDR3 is CASSDSGGLSPLHF. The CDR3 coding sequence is TGTGCCAGCAGTGATTCAGGGGGCCTTTCACCCCTCCACTTT.

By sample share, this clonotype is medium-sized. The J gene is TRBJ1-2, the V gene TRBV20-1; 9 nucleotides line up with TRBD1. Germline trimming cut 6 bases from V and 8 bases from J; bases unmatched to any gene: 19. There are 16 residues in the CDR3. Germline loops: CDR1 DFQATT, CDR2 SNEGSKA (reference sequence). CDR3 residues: CSALKGVGQGAFGYTF. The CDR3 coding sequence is TGCAGTGCCCTTAAGGGGGTGGGACAGGGAGCTTTCGGCTACACCTTC.

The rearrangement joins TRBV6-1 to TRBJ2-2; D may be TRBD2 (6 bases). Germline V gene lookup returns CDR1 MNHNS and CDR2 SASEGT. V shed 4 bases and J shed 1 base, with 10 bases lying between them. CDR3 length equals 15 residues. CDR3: CASSGTGGNTGELFF. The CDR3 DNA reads TGTGCCAGCAGTGGAACCGGGGGGAACACCGGGGAGCTGTTTTTT.

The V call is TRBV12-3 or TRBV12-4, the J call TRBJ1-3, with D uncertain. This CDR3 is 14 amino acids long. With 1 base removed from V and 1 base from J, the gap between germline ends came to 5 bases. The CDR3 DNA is TGTGCCAGCAGTTTAGGGGGATCTGGAAACACCATATATTTT. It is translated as CASSLGGSGNTIYF.

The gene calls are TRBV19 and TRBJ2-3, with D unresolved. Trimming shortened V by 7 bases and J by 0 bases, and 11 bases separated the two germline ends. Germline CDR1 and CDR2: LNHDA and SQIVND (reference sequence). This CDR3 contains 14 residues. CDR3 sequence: CASTRRQSTDTQYF. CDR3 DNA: TGTGCCAGTACCCGTCGGCAGAGCACAGATACGCAGTATTTT.

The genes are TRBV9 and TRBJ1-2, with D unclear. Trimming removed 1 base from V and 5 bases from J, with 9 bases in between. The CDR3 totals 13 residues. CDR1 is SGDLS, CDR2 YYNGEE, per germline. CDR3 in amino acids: CASSVRTDYGYTF. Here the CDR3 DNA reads TGTGCCAGCAGCGTAAGGACGGATTATGGCTACACCTTC.

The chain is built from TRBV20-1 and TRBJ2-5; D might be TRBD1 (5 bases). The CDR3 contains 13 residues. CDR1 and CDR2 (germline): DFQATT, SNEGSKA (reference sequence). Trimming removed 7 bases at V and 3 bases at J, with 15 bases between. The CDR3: CSVSPGWEETQYF. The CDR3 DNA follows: TGCAGTGTCAGCCCAGGGTGGGAAGAGACCCAGTACTTC.

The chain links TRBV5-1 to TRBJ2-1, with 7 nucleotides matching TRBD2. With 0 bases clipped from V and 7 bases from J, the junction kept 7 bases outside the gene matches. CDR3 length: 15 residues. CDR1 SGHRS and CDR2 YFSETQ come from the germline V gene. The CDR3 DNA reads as TGCGCCAGCAGCTTGGCGGGAGGATTGTCAAATGAGCAGTTCTTC. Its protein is CASSLAGGLSNEQFF.

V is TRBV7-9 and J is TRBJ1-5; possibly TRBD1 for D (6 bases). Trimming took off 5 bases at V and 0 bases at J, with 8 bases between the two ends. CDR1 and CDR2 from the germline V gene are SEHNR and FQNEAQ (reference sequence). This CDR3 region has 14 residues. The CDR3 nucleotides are TGTGCCAGCAGCAGGGACATTAGCAATCAGCCCCAGCATTTT. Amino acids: CASSRDISNQPQHF.